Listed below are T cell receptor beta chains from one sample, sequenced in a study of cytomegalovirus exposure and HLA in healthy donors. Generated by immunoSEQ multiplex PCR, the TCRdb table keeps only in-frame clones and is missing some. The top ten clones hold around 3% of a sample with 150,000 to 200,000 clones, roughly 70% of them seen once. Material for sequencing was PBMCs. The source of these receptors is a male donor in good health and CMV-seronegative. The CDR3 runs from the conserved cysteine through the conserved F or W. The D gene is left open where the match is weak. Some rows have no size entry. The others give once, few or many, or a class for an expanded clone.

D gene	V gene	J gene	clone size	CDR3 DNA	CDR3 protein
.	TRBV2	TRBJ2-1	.	TGTGCCAGCAGTGTAGACACCCCGGTCACGAATGAGCAGTTCTTC	CASSVDTPVTNEQFF
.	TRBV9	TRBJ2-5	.	TGTGCCAGCAGCACTACTGAAGAGACCCAGTACTTC	CASSTTEETQYF
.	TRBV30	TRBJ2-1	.	TGTGCCTGGAGTGTAGCCAATGAGCAGTTCTTC	CAWSVANEQFF
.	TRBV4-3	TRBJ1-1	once	TGCGCCAGCAGCCATAGCACGGTGAACGGTGAAGCTTTCTTT	CASSHSTVNGEAFF
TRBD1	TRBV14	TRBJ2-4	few	TGTGCCAGCAGCCCCCTCGGGACAGGGATCAACATTCAGTACTTC	CASSPLGTGINIQYF
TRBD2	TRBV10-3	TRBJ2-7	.	TGTGCCTCGGGAACTAGCGGGGGCGCGGATACCGAGCAGTACTTC	CASGTSGGADTEQYF
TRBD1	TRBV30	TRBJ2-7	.	TGTGCCTGGGGACAGGGCCCTACGACGCACTTC	CAWGQGPTTHF
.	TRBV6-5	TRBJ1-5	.	TGTGCCAGCAGTTCCCTAGGCTATAGCAATCAGCCCCAGCATTTT	CASSSLGYSNQPQHF
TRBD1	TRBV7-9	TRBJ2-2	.	TGTGCCAGCAGCTTAGGGGACAGGGACACCGGGGAGCTGTTTTTT	CASSLGDRDTGELFF
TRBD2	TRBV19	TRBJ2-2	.	TGTGCCAGTTGTATGGGACTAGCGGGAGCAGGGGGGGAGCTGTTTTTT	CASCMGLAGAGGELFF
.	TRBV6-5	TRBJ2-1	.	TGTGCCAGCAGTTACTCAACCGGACTACGGAATGAGCAGTTCTTC	CASSYSTGLRNEQFF
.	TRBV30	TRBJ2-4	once	TGTGCCTGGAGTGTACTCGAAAACATTCAGTACTTC	CAWSVLENIQYF
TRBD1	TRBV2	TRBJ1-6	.	TGTGCCAGCAGCCCGGACAGGGGCAATTCACCCCTCCACTTT	CASSPDRGNSPLHF
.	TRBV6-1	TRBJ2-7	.	TGTGCCAGCAGTGGCTCACAGGGTCCAGCCTACGAGCAGTACTTC	CASSGSQGPAYEQYF
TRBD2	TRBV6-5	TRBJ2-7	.	TGTGCCAGCAGTTATGGAAGCGGGGGCTCCTACGAGCAGTACTTC	CASSYGSGGSYEQYF
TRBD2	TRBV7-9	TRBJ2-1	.	TGTGCCAGCAGCTTCGGGACTAGCGGGAGATCTTCCTACAATGAGCAGTTCTTC	CASSFGTSGRSSYNEQFF
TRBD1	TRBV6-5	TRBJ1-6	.	TGTGCCAGCAGGTCGACAGGGGGGTGGTCACCCCTCCACTTT	CASRSTGGWSPLHF
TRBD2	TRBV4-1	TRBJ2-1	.	TGCGCCAGCAGCCAAGACGCTAGCGGGGGGGCGTTGACGTCGGGTGAGCAGTTCTTC	CASSQDASGGALTSGEQFF
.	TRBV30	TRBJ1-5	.	TGTGCCTGGAGTGTCGACACCCAAGGGCCCCAGCATTTT	CAWSVDTQGPQHF
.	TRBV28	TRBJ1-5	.	TGTGCCAGCCGGAGGAGCAATCAGCCCCAGCATTTT	CASRRSNQPQHF